These 32 T cell receptor beta chains originate from one sample sequenced in a study of blood T cells in healthy people across ages. The authors ran a second PCR of about 7 to 11 cycles using a sample-barcoded 5' primer and a J-beta primer mix. TCRdb passed the 5' RACE reads through MiXCR, listing each CDR3 protein once. The sample lists roughly 700,000 distinct CDR3 sequences, over 45% seen once, with roughly 31% in the top ten. The material sequenced was blood. The receptors derive from a woman in her sixties in good health.

The rearrangement links TRBV24-1 to TRBJ1-5; D remains ambiguous. V was clipped by 4 bases and J by 4 bases, with 7 bases between them. This CDR3 comprises 13 residues. Germline CDR1 and CDR2: KGHDR and SFDVKD. CDR3 in amino acids: CATSEKRNQPQHF. CDR3 nucleotides: TGTGCCACCAGTGAGAAGAGGAATCAGCCCCAGCATTTT.

DNA of the CDR3: TGTGCCAGCAGTTACATAGGGGCCTCTAACTACGAGCAGTACTTC. Its translation is CASSYIGASNYEQYF. This chain links TRBV6-2 or TRBV6-3 with TRBJ2-7; weak D call: TRBD1 (5 bases). V was trimmed by 2 bases and J by 3 bases, leaving 14 bases between them. From germline, CDR1 is MNHEY and CDR2 SVGEGT. The CDR3 has 15 residues.

In this sample, this clonotype turned up a few times. This rearrangement joins TRBV5-1 to TRBJ2-7; weak D call: TRBD1 (6 bases). The CDR3 covers 14 residues. Germline V gene lookup returns CDR1 SGHRS and CDR2 YFSETQ. V lost 6 bases, J lost 1 base, and 14 bases lay in between. The CDR3 DNA reads TGCGCCAGCACCGACACAGGGAATTCCTACGAGCAGTACTTC. This gives the protein CASTDTGNSYEQYF.

The CDR3 bases are TGCGCCAGCAGCTTGGTTCAGACGTTATACAATGAGCAGTTCTTC. This translates into CASSLVQTLYNEQFF. The rearrangement uses TRBV5-1 and TRBJ2-1, with D unresolved. Trimming cost V 0 bases and J 4 bases, with 11 bases left between them. Germline values: CDR1 SGHRS, CDR2 YFSETQ. CDR3 length equals 15 residues.

In DNA, the CDR3 is TGTGCCAGCAGTTTGGGAGTCACTGAAGCTTTCTTT. Its protein is CASSLGVTEAFF. This sequence joins TRBV12-3 or TRBV12-4 and TRBJ1-1; no firm D call. The CDR3 has 12 residues. Trimming removed 3 bases from V and 4 bases from J, with 6 bases in between.

This clonotype occurred once. The chain couples TRBV28 to TRBJ1-2; no clear D. The germline V and J ends were trimmed by 1 base and 5 bases, with 8 bases remaining between them. This CDR3 has 13 amino acids. Germline-derived CDR1 and CDR2 are MDHEN and SYDVKM. CDR3 sequence: CASSLSFAYGYTF. CDR3 coding DNA: TGTGCCAGCAGTTTATCTTTTGCGTATGGCTACACCTTC.

This rearrangement joins TRBV20-1 to TRBJ2-2; a possible D gene is TRBD2 (5 bases). The V gene's germline CDR1 is DFQATT and CDR2 SNEGSKA (reference sequence). CDR3 length: 13 amino acids. V was trimmed by 6 bases and J by 5 bases, leaving 13 bases between them. CDR3 DNA sequence: TGCAGTGCGGCGCGGGCTCTTACCGGGGAGCTGTTTTTT. It encodes CSAARALTGELFF.

The V gene is TRBV12-3 or TRBV12-4, the J gene TRBJ2-7, with 8 bases fitting TRBD2. V lost 5 bases to trimming and J lost 1 base; unmatched junction nucleotides: 4. This CDR3 has 14 amino acids. As DNA, the CDR3 is TGTGCCAGCAGTACCGTAGCGGGATCCTACGAGCAGTACTTC. Its translation is CASSTVAGSYEQYF.

This chain connects TRBV20-1 to TRBJ2-1; a weak D match, TRBD2 (5 bases). Deletions cut 5 bases from V and 4 bases from J, with 18 bases between. CDR1 and CDR2 (germline): DFQATT, SNEGSKA (reference sequence). This CDR3 spans 15 amino acids. CDR3: CSAPRGGGIYNEQFF. In nucleotides, the CDR3 is TGCAGTGCTCCACGGGGTGGTGGGATATACAATGAGCAGTTCTTC.

The chain has TRBV21-1 and TRBJ2-2. TRBV21-1 is given as a pseudogene. The CDR3 totals 17 residues. DNA for the CDR3: TGTGCCAGCAGCAAAGAGTACGGGCTAGCAAACACCGGGGAGCTGTTTTTT. It encodes CASSKEYGLANTGELFF.

This clonotype was counted between two and nine times. The CDR3 nucleotides are TGCAGCGTCGCTGACCTGCCCGAGCAGTACTTC. This encodes CSVADLPEQYF. This chain links TRBV29-1 with TRBJ2-7, with D uncertain. Germline V CDR1 and CDR2: SQVTM, ANQGSEA. The CDR3 runs 11 residues. V lost 6 bases and J lost 6, with 12 bases in between.

The V call is TRBV20-1, the J call TRBJ2-3; 10 bases map to TRBD2. Germline-derived CDR1 and CDR2 are DFQATT and SNEGSKA (reference sequence). With 6 bases clipped from V and 5 bases from J, the junction kept 20 bases outside the gene matches. This CDR3 has 18 amino acids. The CDR3 here is CSATEDRGFIAGGDTQYF. The CDR3 region has the DNA TGCAGTGCCACGGAAGACAGGGGTTTTATAGCGGGAGGAGATACGCAGTATTTT.

The chain has TRBV20-1 and TRBJ2-5; TRBD2 is a possible D gene (5 bases). TRBJ2-7 explains the end of the DNA better; the J call may be wrong. The CDR3 consists of 12 residues. From germline, CDR1 is DFQATT and CDR2 SNEGSKA (reference sequence). The CDR3 reads CSAEGSSYEQYF. The DNA for the CDR3 is TGCAGTGCCGAGGGATCCTCCTACGAGCAGTACTTC.

J is TRBJ2-2 and V is TRBV5-6, with D maybe TRBD2 (5 bases). Trimming took 5 bases from V and 3 from J, leaving 14 bases between them. Germline V gene lookup returns CDR1 SGHDT and CDR2 YYEEEE. The CDR3 loop spans 15 amino acids. This CDR3 reads CASRRDGLHTGELFF. CDR3 DNA: TGTGCCAGCAGACGAGACGGACTCCACACCGGGGAGCTGTTTTTT.

The gene calls are TRBV25-1 and TRBJ2-7; 10 bases match TRBD2. J was trimmed by 2 bases and V by 1 base; bases with no gene match: 8. Germline CDR1 is MGHDK and CDR2 is SYGVNS. The CDR3 sequence is 17 residues long. CDR3 residues: CASSELIAGGGTYEQYF. For the CDR3, the DNA is TGTGCCAGCAGTGAATTGATAGCGGGAGGAGGGACCTACGAGCAGTACTTC.

The chain links TRBV20-1 to TRBJ2-7; 14 bases fit TRBD2. The V gene end was trimmed by 6 bases and the J gene end by 3 bases; junction bases not matched to a gene: 7. Germline loops: CDR1 DFQATT, CDR2 SNEGSKA (reference sequence). The CDR3 totals 15 residues. The CDR3: CSALRGTSGSYEQYF. CDR3 bases: TGCAGTGCGCTGAGGGGGACTAGCGGGAGCTACGAGCAGTACTTC.

This clonotype came up many times. The CDR3 nucleotides are TGCGCCAGCACCCCGGGACAGCGGAATTCACCCCTCCACTTT. This sequence encodes CASTPGQRNSPLHF. The rearrangement uses TRBV5-1 and TRBJ1-6; TRBD1 agrees at 7 bases. CDR1 and CDR2 (germline): SGHRS, YFSETQ. J gave up 7 bases and V 6 bases, and 7 bases lay outside the gene matches. The CDR3 is 14 residues long.

The chain uses TRBV7-9 and TRBJ2-1; the match to TRBD2 covers 8 bases. Per the germline V gene, CDR1 is SEHNR and CDR2 is FQNEAQ (reference sequence). J gave up 10 bases and V 5 bases, and 10 bases lay outside the gene matches. The CDR3 runs to 14 residues. DNA of the CDR3: TGTGCCAGCAGCCCTGGTAGCGGGGAGCGGGAGCAGTTCTTC. Protein sequence: CASSPGSGEREQFF.

Only a few counts were recorded for this clonotype. The V and J genes are TRBV20-1 and TRBJ2-7; 7 nucleotides align to TRBD1. Germline trimming cut 6 bases from V and 0 bases from J; bases unmatched to any gene: 8. CDR1 is DFQATT and CDR2 is SNEGSKA in the germline V gene (reference sequence). The CDR3 contains 14 residues. CDR3 coding DNA: TGCAGTGCGGGGGACCAGGGGGTCTCCTACGAGCAGTACTTC. Encoded protein: CSAGDQGVSYEQYF.

This clonotype was counted once. Germline and junction disagree at one end, which may indicate a read error. V gene TRBV7-9 combines with J gene TRBJ1-2; D not resolved. This CDR3 is 14 amino acids long. Germline V gene data show CDR1 as SEHNR and CDR2 as FQNEAQ (reference sequence). CDR3 nucleotides: TGTGCCAGCAGCTCAGAGTTGTCTCGGGGTGGCTACACTTTC. Its translation is CASSSELSRGGYTF.

The sample holds a few counts of this clonotype. V gene TRBV7-3 combines with J gene TRBJ2-5, with 7 positions matching TRBD1. V was pared by 5 bases and J by 1 base, with 7 bases of the junction left unmatched. CDR1 is SGHTA and CDR2 is FQGTGA in the germline V gene. CDR3 length equals 15 residues. Here the CDR3 DNA reads TGTGCCAGCAGCCCCCAGGGACAGTCCCAAGAGACCCAGTACTTC. Its protein product is CASSPQGQSQETQYF.

For the CDR3, the DNA is TGTGCCAGCAGCTTTTTGTTGACTGATCAAGAGACCCAGTACTTC. Translated: CASSFLLTDQETQYF. The J gene is TRBJ2-5, the V gene TRBV5-5; D not resolved. CDR1 SGHKS and CDR2 YYEKEE come from the germline V gene (reference sequence). Trimming shortened V by 2 bases and J by 2 bases, and 13 bases separated the two germline ends. The CDR3 extends over 15 amino acids.

This chain uses TRBV7-2 with TRBJ2-5; D remains unclear. The germline gives CDR1 SGHTA, CDR2 FQGNSA. V lost 5 bases and J lost 5, with 9 bases in between. This CDR3 spans 12 amino acids. The chain's CDR3 is CASSPSTETQYF. The CDR3 coding sequence is TGTGCCAGCAGCCCTTCGACGGAGACCCAGTACTTC.

J is TRBJ1-2 and V is TRBV11-2; D not resolved. The CDR3 loop spans 16 amino acids. Trimming pared 3 bases from V and 4 bases from J, leaving 18 bases between. Germline CDR1 reads SGHAT; CDR2 reads FQNNGV. DNA for the CDR3: TGTGCCAGCAGCTTGATCTCAGACTGGAGTACCTATGGCTACACCTTC. Amino acid sequence: CASSLISDWSTYGYTF.

The chain carries TRBV20-1 and TRBJ2-7; D is perhaps TRBD1 (5 bases). The CDR3 sequence is 14 residues long. Looked up from germline, CDR1 is DFQATT and CDR2 is SNEGSKA (reference sequence). Trimming took 1 base from V and 7 from J, leaving 17 bases between them. The CDR3 spells CSARVDIPSGEQYF. The CDR3 DNA follows: TGCAGTGCTAGAGTGGACATCCCTTCTGGGGAGCAGTACTTC.

The chain joins TRBV24-1 to TRBJ2-7; perhaps TRBD2 as D (6 bases). CDR1 KGHDR and CDR2 SFDVKD come from the germline V gene. The CDR3 extends over 16 amino acids. Trimming left V 4 bases short and J 7 bases short, with 22 bases between. CDR3 in amino acids: CATSDSTPTRYNEQYF. Here the CDR3 DNA reads TGTGCCACCAGTGACTCTACGCCGACTAGGTACAATGAGCAGTACTTC.

This clonotype has only a few counts. The chain uses TRBV4-1 and TRBJ2-7; D perhaps matches TRBD2 (6 bases). In germline, CDR1 is MGHRA, CDR2 YSYEKL. V shed 4 bases and J shed 12 bases, with 13 bases lying between them. The CDR3 is made up of 11 amino acids. CDR3 residues: CASSPGRDLYF. Here the CDR3 DNA reads TGCGCCAGCAGCCCCGGACGGGACTTGTACTTC.

This clonotype has only a few counts. The J gene is TRBJ1-1, the V gene TRBV7-2; D is perhaps TRBD1 (6 bases). Germline CDR1 and CDR2: SGHTA and FQGNSA. CDR3 length equals 15 residues. Trimming removed 5 bases from V and 1 base from J, with 14 bases in between. The CDR3 protein is CASSLYRDPNTEAFF. The CDR3 DNA reads as TGTGCCAGCAGCCTCTACAGGGATCCGAACACTGAAGCTTTCTTT.

The rearrangement links TRBV20-1 to TRBJ1-2; 9 bases are shared with TRBD1. Trimming took 2 bases from V and 7 from J; bases not matched to a gene: 14. Germline V CDR1 and CDR2: DFQATT, SNEGSKA (reference sequence). The CDR3 length is 16 residues. CDR3: CSARPGQGIMIGGYTF. The DNA for the CDR3 is TGCAGTGCTAGACCGGGACAGGGAATAATGATAGGTGGCTACACCTTC.

The table lists this clonotype with a few counts. V and J are TRBV7-9 and TRBJ2-5; D possibly corresponds to TRBD1 (5 bases). The CDR3 length is 16 residues. The germline V gene has CDR1 SEHNR and CDR2 FQNEAQ (reference sequence). V was cut by 3 bases and J by 2 bases, with 16 bases left in between. The chain's CDR3 is CASSFFGVRGQETQYF. The DNA of the CDR3 is TGTGCCAGCAGCTTTTTTGGGGTTAGGGGACAAGAGACCCAGTACTTC.

This clonotype has just one count. The chain links TRBV29-1 to TRBJ2-1; TRBD1 agrees at 7 bases. With the DNA end fitting TRBJ2-7 better, the J assignment may be wrong. CDR3 size: 12 residues. The germline gives CDR1 SQVTM, CDR2 ANQGSEA. The CDR3 protein is CSPSRTGGEQYF. In DNA form, the CDR3 reads TGCAGCCCCTCTAGGACAGGCGGTGAGCAGTACTTC.

The chain links TRBV20-1 to TRBJ2-7, with TRBD1 matching over 7 bases. CDR3 length: 15 amino acids. Germline V gene data show CDR1 as DFQATT and CDR2 as SNEGSKA (reference sequence). The junction had 15 bases not matched to a gene; V was cut back by 8 bases and J by 2 bases. CDR3 in amino acids: CSTENLDRRTYEQYF. The CDR3 DNA follows: TGCAGTACCGAAAACCTGGACAGGAGAACCTACGAGCAGTACTTC.